This T cell receptor beta chain was identified during a study of response to subunit inactivated influenza vaccine. This clonotype appeared many times. V lost 3 bases and J lost 5; bases outside the gene matches: 9. The CDR3 is 16 amino acids. CDR1 is ENHRY and CDR2 is SYGVKD in the germline V gene. TCRdb ran MiXCR on the RT-PCR reads and lists one entry per CDR3 protein. Here the sample spans about 500,000 distinct CDR3 sequences, 10% to 15% being singletons. The clonotype originates from a man aged 45-65 years who received an inactivated influenza vaccine. This rearrangement joins TRBV10-3 to TRBJ2-3, with 9 bases identical to TRBD2. This specimen consisted of PBMCs from blood, obtained 35 to 45 days after vaccination. The CDR3 sequence: CAISDRGRARGDTQYF. The CDR3 coding sequence is TGTGCCATCAGTGATCGCGGGAGGGCCCGCGGAGATACGCAGTATTTT.